The 6 T cell receptor beta chains listed next were all sequenced from one sample in a study of blood T cell repertoires in COVID-19. Generated by immunoSEQ multiplex PCR, the TCRdb table keeps only in-frame clones and is missing some. The table shows some 180,000 clones, with 86% occurring only once. Sequencing was performed on PBMCs or T cells enriched from blood (not recorded which). The receptors were sampled from a woman in her 40s in a cohort exposed to, infected with or recovered from COVID-19 (not recorded which).

This clone came up a few times. The CDR3 here is CASSTGLRETQYF. CDR3 bases: TGTGCCAGCAGTACAGGGTTGAGGGAGACCCAGTACTTC. The V call is TRBV6-5, the J call TRBJ2-5; a possible D gene is TRBD1 (6 bases). Trimming shortened V by 5 bases and J by 5 bases, and 12 bases separated the two germline ends. The CDR3 contains 13 residues. CDR1 is MNHEY, CDR2 SVGAGI, per germline.

The chain couples TRBV9 to TRBJ1-1; D uncertain. The germline V and J ends were trimmed by 3 bases and 0 bases, with 9 bases remaining between them. The length of the CDR3 is 14 residues. Looked up from germline, CDR1 is SGDLS and CDR2 is YYNGEE. The DNA of the CDR3 is TGTGCCAGCAGCGGAGCCAACTTGAACACTGAAGCTTTCTTT. Its translation: CASSGANLNTEAFF.

The J gene is TRBJ1-1, the V gene TRBV2, with D unclear. CDR3 size: 13 residues. The ends were cut back, 4 bases at V and 1 base at J, with 7 bases in the middle. The germline gives CDR1 SNHLY, CDR2 FYNNEI. The CDR3 reads CASSVRQNTEAFF. As DNA, the CDR3 is TGTGCCAGCAGTGTAAGACAGAACACTGAAGCTTTCTTT.

The chain joins TRBV12-3 or TRBV12-4 to TRBJ1-5; no definite D call. The CDR3 covers 12 residues. Trimming took 6 bases from V and 4 from J, leaving 7 bases between them. The CDR3 region has the DNA TGTGCCAGCAGGAGGGAAAATCAGCCCCAGCATTTT. This codes for CASRRENQPQHF.

The rearrangement joins TRBV7-9 to TRBJ1-2; D is possibly TRBD1 (5 bases). This CDR3 is 14 amino acids long. Germline CDR1 is SEHNR and CDR2 is FQNEAQ (reference sequence). V gave up 4 bases and J gave up 0 bases, with 9 bases separating them. Written as DNA, the CDR3 is TGTGCCAGCAGCTCCGGGACTTCTAACTATGGCTACACCTTC. Residues: CASSSGTSNYGYTF. Filled out from reference TRBV7-9 and TRBJ1-2, the complete variable domain reads DTGVSQNPRHKITKRGQNVTFRCDPISEHNRLYWYRQTLGQGPEFLTYFQNEAQLEKSRLLSDRFSAERPKGSFSTLEIQRTEQGDSAMYLCASSSGTSNYGYTFGSGTRLTVV.

This clone occurred once. V and J are TRBV3-1 (or the pseudogene TRBV3-2) and TRBJ2-7, with D tentatively TRBD2 (5 bases). The CDR3 is 14 residues long. Germline loops: CDR1 LGHDT, CDR2 YNNKEL (reference sequence). V gave up 0 bases and J gave up 2 bases, with 8 bases separating them. CDR3 loop: CASSQDTGTYEQYF. The DNA of the CDR3 is TGTGCCAGCAGCCAAGATACGGGGACCTACGAGCAGTACTTC.